This T cell receptor (beta chain) came from a study of cytomegalovirus exposure and HLA in healthy donors. To note about this clone: Its specificity is not known. Distinct nucleotide sequences in the sample also encode this CDR3.

The PCR employed 60 Vbeta primers together with 13 Jbeta primers. Only in-frame clones appear in the TCRdb table, and some are missing; sequencing was by immunoSEQ multiplex PCR. The table includes about 180,000 clones, around 73% detected once. Findings and limits, study-wide: Association of a missense DCLRE1C variant with TCR beta V- and J-gene trimming was reported in a later analysis. Later analysis identified several of the most significant clusters that appeared linked to common viral pathogens. A cluster of highly shared sequence variants was likely a sequencing artifact.

The TCR originated in a man aged 55-75 years in good health and CMV-seronegative. Material for sequencing was PBMCs.

The CDR3 DNA sequence: TGTGCCTGGAAGCAGGGCACCTACGAGCAGTACTTC. Amino acids: CAWKQGTYEQYF. The V gene is TRBV30, the J gene TRBJ2-7, with a weak D call TRBD1 (5 bases). Deletions cut 4 bases from V and 2 bases from J, with 9 bases between. CDR1 is GTSNPN, CDR2 SVGIG, per germline (reference sequence). The CDR3 loop spans 12 amino acids.